The clone carrying this T cell receptor beta chain has a handful of counts. The entry originates in a study of blood T cell repertoires in COVID-19. The wider study: Material from acute and convalescent COVID-19 was sourced from the United States, Italy and Spain.

Germline values: CDR1 MNHEY, CDR2 SVGAGI. This CDR3 is 14 amino acids long. V lost 5 bases and J 1 base, leaving 6 bases between the germline ends. Per the original data handling: Nucleated cell counts were estimated from reference gene primer amplification. Sequencing was performed with immunoSEQ multiplex PCR; in TCRdb, only in-frame clones are kept and a portion is missing. Clonal size and the V and J genes are those of that table, whereas D and trimming came from the DNA. The table has some 76,000 clones, 90% seen once. Sequencing input: peripheral blood. The chain is built from TRBV6-5 and TRBJ1-6, with D hard to call. This sequence was found in a woman under 30 with acute or convalescent COVID-19. In DNA form, the CDR3 reads TGTGCCAGCAGTCTAGGATCCTATAATTCACCCCTCCACTTT. Encoded protein: CASSLGSYNSPLHF.